What follows are 13 T cell receptor beta chains derived from one specimen sequenced in a study of spatial heterogeneity in lung cancer. General study results and limits: Intratumoral expanded alpha and beta TCR counts were found to track tumor mutation counts.

TCRdb ran MiXCR on the 5' RACE reads and lists one entry per CDR3 protein. The sample carries about 3,200 distinct CDR3 sequences, around a sixth recorded once. Their antigens remain unidentified. Time point noted: sample taken at primary tumor resection. The input for sequencing was lung tumor tissue, taken at surgery. The receptor source for this set is a male donor with early-stage non-small cell lung cancer.

This clonotype has only a few counts. The chain is built from TRBV12-3 or TRBV12-4 and TRBJ2-2, with D uncertain. The CDR3 totals 14 residues. V was clipped by 6 bases and J by 3 bases, with 11 bases between them. The CDR3 here is CASSPPMDTGELFF. The CDR3 DNA follows: TGTGCCAGCAGCCCACCCATGGACACCGGGGAGCTGTTTTTT.

This clonotype has just a few counts. The chain combines TRBV24-1 with TRBJ2-7; the D gene is possibly TRBD1 (6 bases). The CDR3 contains 15 residues. Germline values: CDR1 KGHDR, CDR2 SFDVKD. V gave up 4 bases and J gave up 3 bases, with 15 bases separating them. Here the CDR3 DNA reads TGTGCCACCAGTGACCCGTCTAGACAGGTCTACGAGCAGTACTTC. Its translation is CATSDPSRQVYEQYF.

The chain links TRBV7-2 to TRBJ2-5; D is unclear. Trimming left V 3 bases short and J 0 bases short, with 5 bases between. This CDR3 contains 13 residues. Germline V CDR1 and CDR2: SGHTA, FQGNSA. The CDR3 is CASSFSYQETQYF. CDR3 sequence (DNA): TGTGCCAGCAGCTTCTCATACCAAGAGACCCAGTACTTC.

This clonotype appeared a few times. J is TRBJ2-3 and V is TRBV29-1; D gene uncertain. CDR3 length: 15 residues. CDR1 is SQVTM, CDR2 ANQGSEA, per germline. DNA for the CDR3: TGCAGTGCCCTTTCTTATCGGTTGAGCACAGATACGCAGTATTTT. Translated, it gives CSALSYRLSTDTQYF.

The chain has TRBV7-2 and TRBJ2-2; 10 bases match TRBD1. The CDR3 covers 16 residues. CDR1 and CDR2 (germline): SGHTA, FQGNSA. With V trimmed by 5 bases and J by 4 bases, 7 bases remained unmatched. CDR3 sequence reads: CASSPPGQGTTGELFF. CDR3 sequence (DNA): TGTGCCAGCAGCCCGCCGGGACAGGGGACCACCGGGGAGCTGTTTTTT.

Relative to its sample, this clonotype is medium-sized (0.01 to 0.1%). The CDR3 DNA is TGTGCCAGCAGTTCGCCTTCTGAGGGGGGTAGCGAGCAGTACTTC. Translating it yields CASSSPSEGGSEQYF. This chain connects TRBV27 to TRBJ2-7; either TRBD1 or TRBD2 may fit D (6 bases each). V was cut by 4 bases and J by 6 bases, with 19 bases left in between. The CDR3 is 15 amino acids. Germline V CDR1 and CDR2: MNHEY, SMNVEV (reference sequence).

This clonotype came up a few times. The chain has TRBV14 and TRBJ2-2, with unresolved D. Deletions cut 7 bases from V and 1 base from J, with 7 bases between. Per the germline V gene, CDR1 is SGHDN and CDR2 is FVKESK. CDR3 length equals 13 residues. The CDR3 region is CASTWGNTGELFF. CDR3 sequence (DNA): TGTGCCAGCACATGGGGGAACACCGGGGAGCTGTTTTTT.

By its share, this clonotype is large (0.1 to 1%). The rearrangement joins TRBV7-2 to TRBJ2-7, with 9 bases lining up with TRBD1. The junction had 9 bases not matched to a gene; V was cut back by 5 bases and J by 4 bases. The CDR3 is made up of 15 amino acids. Germline CDR1 is SGHTA and CDR2 is FQGNSA. CDR3 sequence reads: CASSPSRDRAYEQYF. CDR3 DNA sequence: TGTGCCAGCAGCCCATCCCGGGACAGGGCTTACGAGCAGTACTTC.

This clonotype was counted a few times. The chain links TRBV6-2 or TRBV6-3 to TRBJ2-3; TRBD2 matches 8 bases. Germline V gene data show CDR1 as MNHEY and CDR2 as SVGEGT. This CDR3 is built from 13 residues. V lost 6 bases, J lost 4 bases, and 3 bases stayed unmatched. The CDR3 loop reads CASRGSGADTQYF. DNA of the CDR3: TGTGCCAGCAGGGGTAGCGGGGCAGATACGCAGTATTTT.

This rearrangement joins TRBV5-1 to TRBJ2-1; 10 nucleotides line up with TRBD1. With 4 bases clipped from V and 5 bases from J, the junction kept 6 bases outside the gene matches. This CDR3 contains 15 residues. Germline CDR1 and CDR2: SGHRS and YFSETQ. In DNA, the CDR3 is TGCGCCAGCAGCACTAGACAGGGGGCAGACAATGAGCAGTTCTTC. Amino acid sequence: CASSTRQGADNEQFF.

The CDR3, as DNA: TGTGCCAGCAGTTACTCGACAGGGGACGACACTGAAGCTTTCTTT. Its protein product is CASSYSTGDDTEAFF. The chain carries TRBV6-5 and TRBJ1-1, with TRBD1 identical over 8 bases. Germline V gene lookup returns CDR1 MNHEY and CDR2 SVGAGI. V shed 0 bases and J 3 bases; nucleotides not matched to a gene: 3. The CDR3 loop spans 15 amino acids.

This clonotype has just a few counts. V usage is TRBV7-2 and J usage is TRBJ1-2; 8 nucleotides line up with TRBD1. CDR1 and CDR2 from the germline V gene are SGHTA and FQGNSA. The CDR3 contains 15 residues. After removal of 1 base from V and 4 bases from J, the junction contained 5 bases not matched to a gene. CDR3 sequence: CASSLDWTGIYGYTF. The CDR3 nucleotides read TGTGCCAGCAGCTTAGATTGGACAGGGATCTATGGCTACACCTTC. Full variable domain (missing parts from reference TRBV7-2 and TRBJ1-2): GAGVSQSPSNKVTEKGKDVELRCDPISGHTALYWYRQSLGQGLEFLIYFQGNSAPDKSGLPSDRFSAERTGGSVSTLTIQRTQQEDSAVYLCASSLDWTGIYGYTFGSGTRLTVV.

The CDR3 reads CASSPAGGLYEQYF. The CDR3 coding sequence is TGTGCCAGCAGCCCAGCGGGGGGGCTCTACGAGCAGTACTTC. V usage is TRBV7-2 and J usage is TRBJ2-7; 10 bases are a match to TRBD2. J gave up 3 bases and V 5 bases, and 4 bases lay outside the gene matches. CDR3 length: 14 amino acids. Germline V lookup: CDR1 SGHTA, CDR2 FQGNSA.